The clone carrying this T cell receptor beta chain was seen more than once but under ten times. Its target is unknown. Time point meaning: persistent/refractory GD, antithyroid drugs over 5 years with positive TRAb. RNA from PBMCs was the source of the TCR library. These data are taken from a study of regulatory T cells in long-lasting Graves disease. Whole-study findings and limits: Favored usage of TRBV28, TRBJ1-2 and TRBJ2-5 was recorded in persistent disease.

V was cut by 7 bases and J by 5 bases, with 18 bases left in between. The germline CDR1 and CDR2 sequences are MNHEY and SMNVEV (reference sequence). The CDR3 is 15 residues long. The TCR beta library used iRepertoire HTBI primers with Arm-PCR amplification of CDR3. TCRdb re-called the multiplex PCR reads through MiXCR, storing one row per CDR3 protein. Of a few hundred thousand distinct CDR3 sequences listed, roughly a quarter are singletons. The rearrangement links TRBV27 to TRBJ1-5; D perhaps matches TRBD1 (6 bases). This clonotype was sampled from a female donor with Graves disease. Specimen: peripheral blood mononuclear cells (PBMCs), collected when the disease was refractory, from a patient treated with antithyroid drugs. CDR3 DNA sequence: TGTGCCAGCATGCCGACCCGGGACAACTATCAGCCCCAGCATTTT. Residues: CASMPTRDNYQPQHF.